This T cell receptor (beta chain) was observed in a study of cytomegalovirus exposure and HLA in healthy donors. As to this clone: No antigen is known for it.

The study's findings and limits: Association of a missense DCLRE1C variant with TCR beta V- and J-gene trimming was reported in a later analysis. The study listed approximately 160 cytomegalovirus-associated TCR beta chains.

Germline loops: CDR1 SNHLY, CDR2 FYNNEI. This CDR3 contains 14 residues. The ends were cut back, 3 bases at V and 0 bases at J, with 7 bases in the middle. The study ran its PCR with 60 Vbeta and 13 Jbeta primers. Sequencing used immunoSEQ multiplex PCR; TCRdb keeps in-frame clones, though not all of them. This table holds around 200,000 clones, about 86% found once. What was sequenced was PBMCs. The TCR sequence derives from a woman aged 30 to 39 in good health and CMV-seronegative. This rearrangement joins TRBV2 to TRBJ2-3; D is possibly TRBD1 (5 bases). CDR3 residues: CASSDRASTDTQYF. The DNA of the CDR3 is TGTGCCAGCAGTGACAGGGCTAGCACAGATACGCAGTATTTT.